The T cell receptor beta chain described here comes from a study of CD8 T cells in ankylosing spondylitis. The study, taken as a whole, reports: Seemingly distinctive of ankylosing spondylitis blood was a TCR beta motif formed by eight highly homologous variants.

With 6 bases clipped from V and 6 bases from J, the junction kept 8 bases outside the gene matches. Germline assignment: CDR1 SNHLY and CDR2 FYNNEI. The CDR3 spans 14 residues. This clonotype was picked up a small number of times. Its antigen remains unknown. Using its own MiXCR run on the 5' RACE reads, TCRdb lists one record per CDR3 protein. This table holds roughly 440,000 distinct CDR3 sequences, approximately 17% found once. This sequence originates from a male donor with ankylosing spondylitis. The sample taken for sequencing was blood, either unsorted or a sorted T cell fraction (not recorded which). This chain connects TRBV2 to TRBJ2-7, with 10 bases lining up with TRBD1. The CDR3 sequence is CASRIRDRGREQYF. In DNA form, the CDR3 reads TGTGCCAGCAGGATCCGGGACAGGGGTCGCGAGCAGTACTTC.